This TCR beta chain is from a study of blood T cell repertoires in COVID-19. Overall study: The United States, Italy and Spain were the sources of the acute and convalescent COVID-19 samples. From T cells, B-cell-depleted T cells, or PBMCs came the material, which was cDNA or gDNA.

Trimming removed 5 bases at V and 3 bases at J, with 14 bases between. The CDR3 length is 14 residues. The germline V gene encodes CDR1 MNHEY and CDR2 SVGAGI. Data came from immunoSEQ multiplex PCR; TCRdb stores just in-frame clones and leaves some out. The sample lists approximately 180,000 clones, 88% occurring once. Sequenced input: peripheral blood. The genes are TRBV6-5 and TRBJ2-7; D is uncertain. The TCR sequence derives from a man aged 40-50 years with active or convalescent COVID-19. For the CDR3, the DNA is TGTGCCAGCAGTCCCAATTGGGCATACTACGAGCAGTACTTC. It codes for CASSPNWAYYEQYF.